This is a list of T cell receptor beta chains from one sample in a study. Using its own MiXCR run on the 5' RACE reads, TCRdb lists one record per CDR3 protein. The sample holds over 40,000 distinct CDR3 sequences, about a fifth seen once. The sequenced sample consisted of Tregs sorted from a lymph node. All receptors derive from a female donor with breast cancer. The CDR3 runs from the conserved cysteine through the conserved F or W. A D gene is named only where the DNA matches it firmly. Rows give clone size only sometimes, using once, few, many, or a class for an expanded clone.

v_call: TRBV12-5
clone_size: few
j_call: TRBJ2-1
d_call: .
cdr3_nt: TGTGCTAGTGGTTCCCCGGGAGCGGATGAGCAGTTCTTC
cdr3_aa: CASGSPGADEQFF

v_call: TRBV5-6
clone_size: many
j_call: TRBJ2-5
d_call: .
cdr3_nt: TGTGCCAGCAGCCCTCGAGGGAGGAGCGTCCAAGAGACCCAGTACTTC
cdr3_aa: CASSPRGRSVQETQYF

v_call: TRBV9
clone_size: many
j_call: TRBJ2-5
d_call: .
cdr3_nt: TGTGCCAGCAGCGCCGGGACCGCCAAAGAGACCCAGTACTTC
cdr3_aa: CASSAGTAKETQYF

v_call: TRBV7-8
clone_size: many
j_call: TRBJ2-3
d_call: .
cdr3_nt: TGTGCCAGCAGCCGGCGACAAGCGACGAGCACAGATACGCAGTATTTT
cdr3_aa: CASSRRQATSTDTQYF

v_call: TRBV7-9
clone_size: few
j_call: TRBJ1-3
d_call: .
cdr3_nt: TGTGCCAGCAGCTTAGATGGGACTGCTGGAAACACCATATATTTT
cdr3_aa: CASSLDGTAGNTIYF

v_call: TRBV29-1
clone_size: many
j_call: TRBJ1-1
d_call: .
cdr3_nt: TGCAGCGTGACGACAGGCCCCGGAACTGAAGCTTTCTTT
cdr3_aa: CSVTTGPGTEAFF

v_call: TRBV29-1
clone_size: many
j_call: TRBJ2-5
d_call: TRBD2
cdr3_nt: TGCAGCGTTGGGTTAGCGGGCGTAGGAGAGACCCAGTACTTC
cdr3_aa: CSVGLAGVGETQYF

v_call: TRBV5-1
clone_size: .
j_call: TRBJ2-3
d_call: TRBD2
cdr3_nt: TGCGCCAGCAGCTTTGTCGCGGGGGGGCAAGATACGCAGTATTTT
cdr3_aa: CASSFVAGGQDTQYF

v_call: TRBV5-1
clone_size: .
j_call: TRBJ2-6
d_call: .
cdr3_nt: TGCGCCAGCAGCCCTGGGCCCGTATCTGGGGCCAACGTCCTGACTTTC
cdr3_aa: CASSPGPVSGANVLTF

v_call: TRBV28
clone_size: .
j_call: TRBJ1-5
d_call: TRBD1
cdr3_nt: TGTGCCAGCATGGGACAGATGCTCAATCAGCCCCAGCATTTT
cdr3_aa: CASMGQMLNQPQHF